This TCR beta chain stems from a study of blood T cell repertoires in COVID-19. On the study more broadly: Researchers got acute and convalescent COVID-19 samples from the United States, Italy and Spain. From T cells, B-cell-depleted T cells, or PBMCs came the material, which was cDNA or gDNA.

As handled by the study authors: Reference gene primer amplification yielded estimated nucleated cell counts. Method: immunoSEQ multiplex PCR; TCRdb's copy keeps in-frame clones and lacks some. The V and J calls and the clone size are those of that table, but D and trimming were determined from the DNA. The sample has more than 55,000 clones; 85% to 90% are singletons. Trimming stripped 6 bases from V and 8 bases from J, with 20 bases between. CDR1 is SGHKS, CDR2 YYEKEE, per germline (reference sequence). The CDR3 length is 15 residues. The sequenced sample was peripheral blood. The sequence was obtained from a human donor with active COVID-19. The donor label of this sample is uncertain. The rearrangement joins TRBV5-5 to TRBJ1-4; D not resolved. CDR3 amino acids: CASKEEGLSREKLFF. In DNA form, the CDR3 reads TGTGCCAGCAAAGAAGAGGGTCTCAGCCGGGAAAAACTGTTTTTT.